A selection of T cell receptor beta chains follows, all from one sample in a study of cytomegalovirus exposure and HLA in healthy donors. Here immunoSEQ multiplex PCR was the method, and the copy in TCRdb shows in-frame clones only, minus some. The table has fewer than 70,000 clones, about 80% seen once. Sequenced input: PBMCs. The receptors come from a man in his forties or fifties in good health and CMV-seronegative. Both conserved end residues are part of each CDR3. A D gene is named only where the DNA matches it firmly. For some rows the clone size is stated as once, few or many, or as a class when expanded; others skip it.

abundance	j_gene	v_gene	d_gene	CDR3nt	CDR3aa
NA	TRBJ1-2	TRBV28	TRBD1	TGTGCCAGCATCGGGACAGGGCCAATCTATGGCTACACCTTC	CASIGTGPIYGYTF
NA	TRBJ2-1	TRBV13	TRBD2	TGTGCCAGCAGCTTCCTAGCGGGGGGGCATGAGCAGTTCTTC	CASSFLAGGHEQFF
NA	TRBJ1-6	TRBV2	NA	TGTGCCAGCAGTTCAGGACAGAATAATTCACCCCTCCACTTT	CASSSGQNNSPLHF
NA	TRBJ2-1	TRBV7-6	TRBD2	TGTGCCAGCAGCTCGCCCGGGACTAGCGACCATGAGCAGTTCTTC	CASSSPGTSDHEQFF
NA	TRBJ1-4	TRBV5-1	TRBD1	TGCGCCAGCAGCAGGACAGGGGGTCATAATGAAAAACTGTTTTTT	CASSRTGGHNEKLFF
once	TRBJ2-1	TRBV18	TRBD1	TGTGCCAGCTCACCCTTGGACAGGGCAAAGGACAATGAGCAGTTCTTC	CASSPLDRAKDNEQFF
NA	TRBJ1-2	TRBV19	TRBD1	TGTGCCAGTAGTATCGCGGACAGGATCTCTCCTGGCTACACCTTC	CASSIADRISPGYTF
NA	TRBJ2-7	TRBV5-4	NA	TGTGCCAGCAGCTTTAGCTCCTACGAGCAGTACTTC	CASSFSSYEQYF
NA	TRBJ2-3	TRBV10-3	TRBD1	TGTGCCATCAGTGCACAGGGGACAGATACGCAGTATTTT	CAISAQGTDTQYF
NA	TRBJ2-3	TRBV6-1	TRBD2	TGTGCCAGCAGTGAAGTCCCCCCAGCGGGGGGCACAGATACGCAGTATTTT	CASSEVPPAGGTDTQYF
once	TRBJ1-2	TRBV30	TRBD1	TGTGCCTGGAGTTCCCTTTCCTTTACAGGGGCCCTTTTCTATGGCTACACCTTC	CAWSSLSFTGALFYGYTF
once	TRBJ2-1	TRBV7-7	NA	TGTGCCAGCAGCTTTGGGGTGGCGGGCAATGAGCAGTTCTTC	CASSFGVAGNEQFF
few	TRBJ2-6	TRBV30	NA	TGTGCCTGGAGTGGCAGGTCAAACTCTGGGGCCAACGTCCTGACTTTC	CAWSGRSNSGANVLTF
NA	TRBJ2-5	TRBV7-2	TRBD2	TGTGCCAGCAGCCCTTTAGGACTAGCGGGAGAGACCCAGTACTTC	CASSPLGLAGETQYF
NA	TRBJ2-3	TRBV4-3	TRBD2	TGCGCCAGCAGCCGCTTGGCGGGGGGTGGCACAGATACGCAGTATTTT	CASSRLAGGGTDTQYF
NA	TRBJ1-2	TRBV10-2	NA	TGCGCCAGCCTACAGGAAAACTATGGCTACACCTTC	CASLQENYGYTF
NA	TRBJ2-3	TRBV19	TRBD1	TGTGCCAGTAGTCTACAGGGGCATTGGGAATCAGATACGCAGTATTTT	CASSLQGHWESDTQYF
few	TRBJ1-6	TRBV21-1	NA	TGTGCCACGTACGACAGGGTCCTCTATAATTCACCCCTCCACTTT	CATYDRVLYNSPLHF
NA	TRBJ1-5	TRBV15	TRBD1	TGTGCCACCAGCAGGGACAGGGGGCTAGGGCAGCCCCAGCATTTT	CATSRDRGLGQPQHF
NA	TRBJ1-6	TRBV30	NA	TGTGCCTGGACAACCCCAGGGCTTAATTCACCCCTCCACTTT	CAWTTPGLNSPLHF
NA	TRBJ1-5	TRBV25-1	TRBD1	TGTGCCAGCTTAGGGACAGGGGACAATCAGCCCCAGCATTTT	CASLGTGDNQPQHF
NA	TRBJ2-3	TRBV11-2	NA	TGTGCCAGCACCCCGGAAAGGGGGTCTGCCACAGATACGCAGTATTTT	CASTPERGSATDTQYF